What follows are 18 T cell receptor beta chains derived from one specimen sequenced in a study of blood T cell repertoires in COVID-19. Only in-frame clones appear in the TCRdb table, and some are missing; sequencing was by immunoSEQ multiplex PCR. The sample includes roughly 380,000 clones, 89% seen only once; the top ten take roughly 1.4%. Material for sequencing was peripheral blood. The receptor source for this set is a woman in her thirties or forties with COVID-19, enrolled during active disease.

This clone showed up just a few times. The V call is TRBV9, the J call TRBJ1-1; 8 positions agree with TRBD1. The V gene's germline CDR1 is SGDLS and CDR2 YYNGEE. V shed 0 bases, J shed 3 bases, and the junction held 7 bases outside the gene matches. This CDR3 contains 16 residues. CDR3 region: CASSVEIQGADTEAFF. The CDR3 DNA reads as TGTGCCAGCAGCGTAGAAATTCAGGGGGCGGACACTGAAGCTTTCTTT.

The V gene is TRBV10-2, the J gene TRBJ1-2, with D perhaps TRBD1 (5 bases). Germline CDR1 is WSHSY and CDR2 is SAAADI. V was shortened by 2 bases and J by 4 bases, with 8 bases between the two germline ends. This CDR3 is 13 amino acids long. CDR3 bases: TGCGCCAGCAGTGAGATCAGGGCCTATGGCTACACCTTC. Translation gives CASSEIRAYGYTF.

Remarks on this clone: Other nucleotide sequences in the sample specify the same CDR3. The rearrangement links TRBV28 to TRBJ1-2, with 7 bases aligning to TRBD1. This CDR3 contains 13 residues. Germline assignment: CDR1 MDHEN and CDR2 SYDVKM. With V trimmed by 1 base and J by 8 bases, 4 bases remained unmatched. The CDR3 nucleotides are TGTGCCAGCAGTTTATCTACAGGGGTCGGCTACACCTTC. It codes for CASSLSTGVGYTF.

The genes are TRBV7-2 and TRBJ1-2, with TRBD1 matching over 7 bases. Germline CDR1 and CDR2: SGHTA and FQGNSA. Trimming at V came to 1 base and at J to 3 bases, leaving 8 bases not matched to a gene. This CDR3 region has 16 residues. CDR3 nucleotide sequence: TGTGCCAGCAGCTTAGGCTTCCCGGGACAGCACTATGGCTACACCTTC. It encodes CASSLGFPGQHYGYTF.

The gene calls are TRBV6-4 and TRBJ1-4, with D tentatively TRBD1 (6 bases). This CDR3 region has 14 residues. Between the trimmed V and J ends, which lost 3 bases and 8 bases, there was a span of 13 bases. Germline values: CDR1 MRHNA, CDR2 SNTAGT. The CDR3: CASSEGRGREKLFF. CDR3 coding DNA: TGTGCCAGCAGTGAGGGCAGGGGAAGGGAAAAACTGTTTTTT.

The CDR3 nucleotides read TGTGCCAGCAGTCCACCCCGTGGGACAGGGGGCGATGAAAAACTGTTTTTT. It encodes CASSPPRGTGGDEKLFF. V gene TRBV28 combines with J gene TRBJ1-4, with 12 nucleotides matching TRBD1. This CDR3 spans 17 amino acids. With V trimmed by 5 bases and J by 6 bases, 10 bases remained unmatched. Germline lookup yields CDR1 MDHEN and CDR2 SYDVKM. The full variable domain, rest sourced from reference TRBV28 and TRBJ1-4, is DVKVTQSSRYLVKRTGEKVFLECVQDMDHENMFWYRQDPGLGLRLIYFSYDVKMKEKGDIPEGYSVSREKKERFSLILESASTNQTSMYLCASSPPRGTGGDEKLFFGSGTQLSVL.

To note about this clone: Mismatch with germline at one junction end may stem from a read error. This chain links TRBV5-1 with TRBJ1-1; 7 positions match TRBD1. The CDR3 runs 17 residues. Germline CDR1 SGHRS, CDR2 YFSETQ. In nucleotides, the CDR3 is TGCGCCAGCAGCTCATACAGGGGAACGGAGGTGAAAACTGAAGCTTTCTTT. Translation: CASSSYRGTEVKTEAFF.

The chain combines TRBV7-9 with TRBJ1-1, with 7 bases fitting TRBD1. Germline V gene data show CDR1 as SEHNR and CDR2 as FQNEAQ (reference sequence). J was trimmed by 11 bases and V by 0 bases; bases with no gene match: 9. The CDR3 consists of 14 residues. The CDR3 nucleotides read TGTGCCAGCAGCTTAGCAGGGACAGACGAGGCCGCTTTCTTT. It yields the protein CASSLAGTDEAAFF.

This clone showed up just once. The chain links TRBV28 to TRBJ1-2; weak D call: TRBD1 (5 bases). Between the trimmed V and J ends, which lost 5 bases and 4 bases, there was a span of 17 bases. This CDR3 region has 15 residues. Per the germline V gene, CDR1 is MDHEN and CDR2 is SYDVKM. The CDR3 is CASSQGQGLLYGYTF. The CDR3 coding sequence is TGTGCCAGCAGTCAAGGGCAGGGACTCCTCTATGGCTACACCTTC.

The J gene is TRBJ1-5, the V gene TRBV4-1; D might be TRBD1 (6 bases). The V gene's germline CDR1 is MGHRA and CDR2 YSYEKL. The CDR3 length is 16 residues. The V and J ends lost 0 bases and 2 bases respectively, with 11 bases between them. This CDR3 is CASSQEGRQGNQPQHF. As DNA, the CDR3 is TGCGCCAGCAGCCAAGAAGGGAGACAGGGCAATCAGCCCCAGCATTTT.

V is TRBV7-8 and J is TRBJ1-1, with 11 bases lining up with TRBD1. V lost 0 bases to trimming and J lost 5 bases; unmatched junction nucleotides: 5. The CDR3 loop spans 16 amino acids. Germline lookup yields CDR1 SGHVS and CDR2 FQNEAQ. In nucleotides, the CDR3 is TGTGCCAGCAGCTTAGCAGGACAGGGGGCGAGGACTGAAGCTTTCTTT. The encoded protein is CASSLAGQGARTEAFF.

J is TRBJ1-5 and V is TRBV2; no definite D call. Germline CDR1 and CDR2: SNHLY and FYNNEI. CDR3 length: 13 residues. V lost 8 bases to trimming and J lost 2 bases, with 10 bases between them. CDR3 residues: CASRTAGNQPQHF. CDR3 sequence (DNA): TGTGCCAGCCGAACAGCCGGCAATCAGCCCCAGCATTTT.

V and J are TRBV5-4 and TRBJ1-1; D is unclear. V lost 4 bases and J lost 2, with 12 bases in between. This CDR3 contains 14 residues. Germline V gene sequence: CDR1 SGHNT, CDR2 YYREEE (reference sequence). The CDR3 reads CASSQEASNTEAFF. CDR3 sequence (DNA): TGTGCCAGCAGCCAGGAGGCCAGTAACACTGAAGCTTTCTTT.

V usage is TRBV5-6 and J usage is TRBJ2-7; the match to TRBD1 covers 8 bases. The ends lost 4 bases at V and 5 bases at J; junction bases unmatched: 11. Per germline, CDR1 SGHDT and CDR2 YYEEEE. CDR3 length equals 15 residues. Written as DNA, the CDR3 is TGTGCCAGCAGCCTCACCGGGACAGGCGAAAACGAGCAGTACTTC. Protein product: CASSLTGTGENEQYF.

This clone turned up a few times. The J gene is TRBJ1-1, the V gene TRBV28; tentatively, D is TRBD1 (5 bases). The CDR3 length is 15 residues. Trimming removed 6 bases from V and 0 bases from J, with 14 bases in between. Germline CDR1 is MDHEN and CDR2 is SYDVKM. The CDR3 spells CASRYRAGLNTEAFF. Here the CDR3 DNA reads TGTGCCAGCAGATACCGGGCAGGGTTGAACACTGAAGCTTTCTTT.

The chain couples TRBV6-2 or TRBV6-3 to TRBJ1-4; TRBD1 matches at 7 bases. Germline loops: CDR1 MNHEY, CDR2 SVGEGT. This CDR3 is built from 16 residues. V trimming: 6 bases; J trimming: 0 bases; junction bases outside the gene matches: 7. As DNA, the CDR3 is TGTGCCAGCAGCCACGGGACAGAGGCAACTAATGAAAAACTGTTTTTT. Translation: CASSHGTEATNEKLFF.

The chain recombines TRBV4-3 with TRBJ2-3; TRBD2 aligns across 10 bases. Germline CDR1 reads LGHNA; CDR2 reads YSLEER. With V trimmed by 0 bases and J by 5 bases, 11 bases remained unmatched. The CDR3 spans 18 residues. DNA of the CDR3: TGCGCCAGCAGCCAAGATTGGCTAGCGGGGGCTGGCCAAGATACGCAGTATTTT. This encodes CASSQDWLAGAGQDTQYF.

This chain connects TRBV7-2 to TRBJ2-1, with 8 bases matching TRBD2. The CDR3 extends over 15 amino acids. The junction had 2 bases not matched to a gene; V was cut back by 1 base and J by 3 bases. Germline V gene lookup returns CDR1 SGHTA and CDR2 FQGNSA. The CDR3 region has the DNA TGTGCCAGCAGCTTAGTCGGGGGGGGCTACAATGAGCAGTTCTTC. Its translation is CASSLVGGGYNEQFF. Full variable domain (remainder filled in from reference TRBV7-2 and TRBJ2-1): GAGVSQSPSNKVTEKGKDVELRCDPISGHTALYWYRQSLGQGLEFLIYFQGNSAPDKSGLPSDRFSAERTGGSVSTLTIQRTQQEDSAVYLCASSLVGGGYNEQFFGPGTRLTVL.